Following are 30 T cell receptor beta chains from one sample sequenced in a study of CD8+CD57+ T cells in acquired aplastic anemia. In patients chosen for sequencing, flow cytometry had shown CD8+CD57+ cell expansion. Genomic DNA templated the TCR beta VDJ and CDR3 profiling. TCRdb redid the calling of the reads with MiXCR, one entry per CDR3 protein. This table holds approximately 300,000 distinct CDR3 sequences, 56% found once. The specimen was sorted CD4+, CD8+, or CD8+CD57+ T cells (not recorded which) from PBMCs. Receptor source: a human donor with aplastic anemia.

There are a few counts of this clonotype. A much larger clone differs from this one at a single base, so this may be a read error. The chain carries TRBV7-9 and TRBJ2-7; 14 nucleotides agree with TRBD2. The CDR3 consists of 15 residues. V was clipped by 4 bases and J by 7 bases; unmatched bases: 6. Germline CDR1 reads SEHNR; CDR2 reads FQNEAQ (reference sequence). CDR3 sequence reads: CASSSGLAGVDEQYF. CDR3 DNA: TGTGCCAGCAGCTCGGGACTAGCGGGAGTCGATGAGCAGTACTTC.

This chain uses TRBV2 with TRBJ1-5; D ambiguous. The CDR3 covers 17 residues. Trimming left V 6 bases short and J 2 bases short, with 20 bases between. CDR1 SNHLY and CDR2 FYNNEI come from the germline V gene. The CDR3 loop reads CASRREAGFYGNQPQHF. The DNA of the CDR3 is TGTGCCAGCAGGAGAGAAGCGGGGTTTTACGGCAATCAGCCCCAGCATTTT.

The chain employs TRBV4-1 and TRBJ1-2, with D possibly TRBD1 on 5 matching bases. V was shortened by 8 bases and J by 8 bases, with 9 bases between the two germline ends. The CDR3 has 10 residues. The germline V gene encodes CDR1 MGHRA and CDR2 YSYEKL. The CDR3 sequence is CASRGWGYTF. CDR3 sequence (DNA): TGCGCCAGCCGGGGCTGGGGCTACACCTTC.

The V and J genes are TRBV24-1 and TRBJ1-2, with TRBD1 identical over 7 bases. J gave up 6 bases and V 4 bases, and 7 bases lay outside the gene matches. CDR3 size: 14 residues. CDR1 is KGHDR, CDR2 SFDVKD, per germline. CDR3 sequence (DNA): TGTGCCACCAGTGAACCTGACAGGGAGGATGGCTACACCTTC. Amino acids: CATSEPDREDGYTF.

DNA of the CDR3: TGTGCCAGCCGTCCTCCGTTCGGCGAGCAGTACTTC. Its protein product is CASRPPFGEQYF. The chain joins TRBV12-3 or TRBV12-4 to TRBJ2-7; D remains unclear. With 8 bases removed from V and 6 bases from J, the gap between germline ends came to 14 bases. This CDR3 is 12 amino acids long.

This clonotype has a count of ten or more. The chain links TRBV12-3 or TRBV12-4 to TRBJ2-7; 8 nucleotides agree with TRBD2. This CDR3 contains 13 residues. V dropped 2 bases and J dropped 4; count of bases not matched to a gene: 1. CDR3 residues: CASSLSGGYEQYF. The CDR3 region has the DNA TGTGCCAGCAGTTTAAGCGGGGGTTACGAGCAGTACTTC.

This chain connects TRBV19 to TRBJ1-6, with D maybe TRBD1 (6 bases). The CDR3 is 11 amino acids. CDR1 is LNHDA, CDR2 SQIVND, per germline (reference sequence). As DNA, the CDR3 is TGTCACAGGGCGAGTGGTTCACCCCTCCACTTT. Its translation: CHRASGSPLHF.

This clonotype occurred many times. The chain couples TRBV11-1 to TRBJ2-5; TRBD2 agrees at 7 bases. The V segment lost 2 bases and the J segment 7 bases; nucleotides outside the gene matches: 4. The CDR3 loop spans 13 amino acids. The germline gives CDR1 SGHAT, CDR2 FQDESV (reference sequence). DNA for the CDR3: TGTGCCAGCAGCTTAAAGGGCGGGGGGACCCAGTACTTC. As protein: CASSLKGGGTQYF.

This chain uses TRBV19 with TRBJ2-7; 10 nucleotides align to TRBD2. From germline, CDR1 is LNHDA and CDR2 SQIVND (reference sequence). The V segment lost 9 bases and the J segment 0 bases; nucleotides outside the gene matches: 5. This CDR3 comprises 14 residues. DNA for the CDR3: TGTGCCAGAAGGGGGACTAGCGACTCCTACGAGCAGTACTTC. Translated, it gives CARRGTSDSYEQYF.

With regard to this clonotype: A junction boundary mismatches the germline segment, possibly from a read error. The chain recombines TRBV6-1 with TRBJ2-1; 7 bases agree with TRBD1. The CDR3 consists of 15 residues. Germline-derived CDR1 and CDR2 are MNHNS and SASEGT. The CDR3 loop reads CASSVGRTGYNVQSF. The CDR3 DNA sequence: TGTGCCAGCAGTGTTGGGCGGACAGGCTACAATGTGCAGTCCTTC.

J is TRBJ1-4 and V is TRBV14; D gene uncertain. The V gene's germline CDR1 is SGHDN and CDR2 FVKESK. There are 15 residues in the CDR3. The V end was cut by 4 bases, the J end by 7 bases, with 16 bases between. The CDR3 sequence is CASSPSSGWTEKLFF. DNA of the CDR3: TGTGCCAGCAGCCCATCGTCCGGTTGGACTGAAAAACTGTTTTTT.

The chain joins TRBV25-1 to TRBJ1-6, with D possibly being TRBD1 (5 bases). Germline lookup yields CDR1 MGHDK and CDR2 SYGVNS. V was cut by 3 bases and J by 3 bases, with 15 bases left in between. This CDR3 is built from 17 residues. The CDR3 region has the DNA TGTGCCAGCAGTGATGTCGTAGGGGCTAGCTATAATTCACCCCTCCACTTT. Translation gives CASSDVVGASYNSPLHF.

This clonotype was counted at least ten times. This chain joins TRBV7-8 and TRBJ1-5; D is possibly TRBD1 (5 bases). CDR1 and CDR2 (germline): SGHVS, FQNEAQ. This CDR3 contains 16 residues. With 0 bases removed from V and 4 bases from J, the gap between germline ends came to 13 bases. CDR3 protein: CASSLAHGGGNQPQHF. For the CDR3, the DNA is TGTGCCAGCAGCTTAGCCCACGGGGGTGGGAATCAGCCCCAGCATTTT.

This clonotype was seen at least ten times. The chain is built from TRBV5-1 and TRBJ1-2; 9 nucleotides align to TRBD1. The V gene end was trimmed by 9 bases and the J gene end by 8 bases; junction bases not matched to a gene: 20. CDR3 length: 16 amino acids. CDR1 SGHRS and CDR2 YFSETQ come from the germline V gene. CDR3 in DNA: TGCGCCACAAAACTAAACCCGGGACAGGGAAACTCCGGCTACACCTTC. Its protein product is CATKLNPGQGNSGYTF.

In this sample, this clonotype turned up many times. The V and J genes are TRBV7-2 and TRBJ1-5; D possibly corresponds to TRBD1 (5 bases). The CDR3 totals 15 residues. V dropped 1 base and J dropped 2 bases, with 9 bases sitting between them. Germline V gene data show CDR1 as SGHTA and CDR2 as FQGNSA. The CDR3 region has the DNA TGTGCCAGCAGCTTAGGCAGGGTTGGCAATCAGCCCCAGCATTTT. Its protein product is CASSLGRVGNQPQHF.

This chain joins TRBV10-3 and TRBJ2-2; D not resolved. CDR1 and CDR2 (germline): ENHRY, SYGVKD. With 6 bases removed from V and 4 bases from J, the gap between germline ends came to 6 bases. This CDR3 has 12 amino acids. CDR3 DNA: TGTGCCATCAGCGAGCGCACCGGGGAGCTGTTTTTT. Translating it yields CAISERTGELFF.

V usage is TRBV11-3 and J usage is TRBJ1-1; the D is unclear. This CDR3 has 13 amino acids. Per the germline V gene, CDR1 is SGHNT and CDR2 is YENEEA. V was pared by 6 bases and J by 1 base, with 9 bases between. CDR3 sequence: CASSSNKNTEAFF. Here the CDR3 DNA reads TGTGCCAGCAGTTCCAACAAGAACACTGAAGCTTTCTTT.

This clonotype was detected ten times or more. The genes are TRBV6-1 and TRBJ1-2, with 7 bases aligning to TRBD1. Germline CDR1 is MNHNS and CDR2 is SASEGT. The CDR3 runs 14 residues. The V and J ends lost 2 bases and 8 bases, in that order; junction bases with no gene match: 8. Here the CDR3 reads CASSELETGLGYTF. The CDR3, as DNA: TGTGCCAGCAGTGAATTGGAGACAGGGCTCGGCTACACCTTC.

This chain links TRBV10-3 with TRBJ2-5; 8 bases agree with TRBD2. This CDR3 has 20 amino acids. CDR1 and CDR2 from the germline V gene are ENHRY and SYGVKD. Unmatched junction bases numbered 23, after V lost 6 bases and J lost 2 bases. CDR3 nucleotide sequence: TGTGCCATCAGCCTTTTAGCGGGGTGGCGTGGGAGATACATACAAGAGACCCAGTACTTC. Residues: CAISLLAGWRGRYIQETQYF.

Regarding this clonotype: A read error may account for a junction end that differs from germline. The rearrangement links TRBV10-3 to TRBJ2-7, with D possibly TRBD2 on 7 matching bases. Germline values: CDR1 ENHRY, CDR2 SYGVKD. This CDR3 is built from 14 residues. CDR3 nucleotides: TGTACCATCGGAGGGGGGGAGAACTCCTACGAGCAGTACTTC. This gives the protein CTIGGGENSYEQYF.

About this clonotype: The germline gene is not matched at one end of the junction; a read error may be the cause. The rearrangement links TRBV5-1 to TRBJ1-5, with TRBD1 identical over 8 bases. Germline CDR1 SGHRS, CDR2 YFSETQ. The CDR3 sequence is 15 residues long. CDR3 sequence: CANSLEGQGSQPQHF. Here the CDR3 DNA reads TGCGCCAACAGCTTGGAAGGACAGGGCAGTCAGCCCCAGCATTTT.

This clonotype has at least ten counts. The chain couples TRBV20-1 to TRBJ2-1; D is unresolved. CDR1 DFQATT and CDR2 SNEGSKA come from the germline V gene (reference sequence). Trimming took 6 bases from V and 1 from J, leaving 13 bases between them. The CDR3 is 14 residues long. The CDR3 DNA reads as TGCAGTGCCTCAGACGAGAGATCCTACAATGAGCAGTTCTTC. Translating it yields CSASDERSYNEQFF.

The chain employs TRBV25-1 and TRBJ2-3; TRBD2 agrees at 12 bases. After removal of 6 bases from V and 5 bases from J, the junction contained 9 bases not matched to a gene. The CDR3 sequence is 16 residues long. The germline gives CDR1 MGHDK, CDR2 SYGVNS. CDR3 nucleotides: TGTGCCAGCAGCGCGCGGACTAGCGGGGCTGTAGATACGCAGTATTTT. As protein: CASSARTSGAVDTQYF.

The chain recombines TRBV15 with TRBJ2-5, with unresolved D. V gave up 3 bases and J gave up 1 base, with 9 bases separating them. This CDR3 region has 14 residues. Germline V gives CDR1 LNHNV, CDR2 YYDKDF (reference sequence). CDR3 sequence reads: CATSRTQLQETQYF. In nucleotides, the CDR3 is TGTGCCACCAGCAGGACCCAGCTCCAAGAGACCCAGTACTTC.

CDR3 region: CASGTKRGTQYF. For the CDR3, the DNA is TGTGCCAGCGGTACTAAGCGGGGTACCCAGTACTTC. The V and J genes are TRBV7-9 and TRBJ2-5; 7 bases map to TRBD2. CDR1 SEHNR and CDR2 FQNEAQ come from the germline V gene (reference sequence). CDR3 length: 12 residues. With 8 bases clipped from V and 8 bases from J, the junction kept 8 bases outside the gene matches.

This clonotype was seen only once. The genes are TRBV10-3 and TRBJ2-5, with D possibly TRBD1 on 5 matching bases. The CDR3 length is 15 residues. From germline, CDR1 is ENHRY and CDR2 SYGVKD. Trimming shortened V by 11 bases and J by 0 bases, and 19 bases separated the two germline ends. DNA for the CDR3: TGTGCCGCTTCGGGTGGGGCAGGGTACCAAGAGACCCAGTACTTC. Residues: CAASGGAGYQETQYF.

The chain links TRBV29-1 to TRBJ2-7; 12 bases line up with TRBD1. This CDR3 is 13 amino acids long. Per the germline V gene, CDR1 is SQVTM and CDR2 is ANQGSEA. Trimming removed 6 bases from V and 7 bases from J; junction bases left unmatched: 7. As DNA, the CDR3 is TGCAGCGTGGGACAGGGGGCAACCGGGGAGCAGTACTTC. Protein: CSVGQGATGEQYF.

The V gene is TRBV24-1, the J gene TRBJ2-3, with 15 bases matching TRBD2. The CDR3 contains 15 residues. V was pared by 5 bases and J by 4 bases, with 0 bases of the junction left unmatched. The germline CDR1 and CDR2 sequences are KGHDR and SFDVKD. DNA of the CDR3: TGTGCCACCAGTGGGACTAGCGGGGGGGCAGATACGCAGTATTTT. This gives the protein CATSGTSGGADTQYF.

This clonotype has a handful of counts. The rearrangement links TRBV12-3 or TRBV12-4 to TRBJ1-1; D ambiguous. This CDR3 has 13 amino acids. V dropped 6 bases and J dropped 1 base, with 9 bases sitting between them. CDR3 DNA sequence: TGTGCCAGCAGCGCCCAGGCGAACACTGAAGCTTTCTTT. Protein product: CASSAQANTEAFF.

The chain employs TRBV5-5 and TRBJ2-1, with TRBD2 matching 8 bases. Trimming took 1 base from V and 1 from J; bases not matched to a gene: 10. Germline CDR1 SGHKS, CDR2 YYEKEE (reference sequence). The CDR3 is 18 residues long. CDR3 sequence reads: CASSLIPPSGSSYNEQFF. CDR3 in DNA: TGTGCCAGCAGCTTGATTCCCCCAAGCGGGAGTTCCTACAATGAGCAGTTCTTC.